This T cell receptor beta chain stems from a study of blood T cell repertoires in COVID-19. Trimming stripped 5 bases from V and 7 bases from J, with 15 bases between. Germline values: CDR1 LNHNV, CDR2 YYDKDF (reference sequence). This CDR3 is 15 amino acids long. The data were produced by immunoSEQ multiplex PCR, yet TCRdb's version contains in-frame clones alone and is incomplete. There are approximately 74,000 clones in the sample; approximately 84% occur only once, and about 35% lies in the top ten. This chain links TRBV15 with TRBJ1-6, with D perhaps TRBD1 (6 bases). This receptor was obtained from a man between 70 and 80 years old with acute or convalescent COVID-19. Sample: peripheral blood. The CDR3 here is CATSPDRTANSPLHF. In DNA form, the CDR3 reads TGTGCCACCAGCCCGGACCGGACAGCAAATTCACCCCTCCACTTT.